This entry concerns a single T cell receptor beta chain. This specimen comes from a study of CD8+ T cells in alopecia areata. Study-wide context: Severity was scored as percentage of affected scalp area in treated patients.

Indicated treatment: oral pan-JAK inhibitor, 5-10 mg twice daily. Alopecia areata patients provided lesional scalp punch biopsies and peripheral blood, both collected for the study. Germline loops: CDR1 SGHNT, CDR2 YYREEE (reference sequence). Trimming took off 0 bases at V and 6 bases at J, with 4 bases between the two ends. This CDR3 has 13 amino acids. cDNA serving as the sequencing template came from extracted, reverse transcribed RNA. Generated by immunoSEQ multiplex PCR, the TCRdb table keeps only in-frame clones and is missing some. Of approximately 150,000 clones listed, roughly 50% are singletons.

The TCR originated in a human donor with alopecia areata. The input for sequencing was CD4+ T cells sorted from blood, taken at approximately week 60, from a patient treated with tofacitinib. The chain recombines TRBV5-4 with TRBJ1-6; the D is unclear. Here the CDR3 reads CASSLVGNSPLHF. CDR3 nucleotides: TGTGCCAGCAGCTTGGTTGGTAATTCACCCCTCCACTTT. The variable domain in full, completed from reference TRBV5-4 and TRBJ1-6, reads ETGVTQSPTHLIKTRGQQVTLRCSSQSGHNTVSWYQQALGQGPQFIFQYYREEENGRGNFPPRFSGLQFPNYSSELNVNALELDDSALYLCASSLVGNSPLHFGNGTRLTVT.